This TCR beta chain originates from a study of OX40 agonist ivuxolimab in advanced cancers. V lost 3 bases to trimming and J lost 2 bases, with 6 bases between them. The CDR3 is made up of 13 amino acids. From germline, CDR1 is SGDLS and CDR2 YYNGEE. The data were produced by immunoSEQ multiplex PCR, yet TCRdb's version contains in-frame clones alone and is incomplete. The repertoire consists of about 55,000 clones, with nearly 80% occurring once and the leading ten covering roughly 4.5%. This TCR came from an adult with an advanced solid tumor such as melanoma, head and neck, liver or kidney cancer. The chain recombines TRBV9 with TRBJ1-3; D remains ambiguous. The source material was CD4+ or CD8+ T cells sorted from blood, sampled in a trial of the OX40 agonist ivuxolimab. The CDR3 nucleotides are TGTGCCAGCAGCGGCACGACTGGAAACACCATATATTTT. Translated, it gives CASSGTTGNTIYF.